This record covers a single T cell receptor beta chain. Its antigen remains unidentified. No qualities accompany the bases; no much larger clone lies one base away. The data derive from a study of shared clonotypes between healthy human individuals (dated by TCRdb to 2020 to 2022). With regard to the full study: The cohort comprised a couple of women and three men aged 18 to 49 years. For each donor, CD4 naive and CD4 memory were each run on three plates, CD8 naive on two plates, and CD8 memory on one plate. The study deeply sequenced blood TCR repertoires of about 5 healthy adults to estimate repertoire size and the extent of clonotype sharing between individuals. Different laboratories and diverse techniques were used to prepare libraries and sequence TCR repertoires, to increase sequencing depth and limit assay-specific biases. Each donor's leukapheresis produced roughly between roughly 0.9 and 8.9 billion PBMCs. The full study reports these points: Based on pairwise subsampling, the degree of clonotype sharing among donors was expected to be affected by sequencing depth. When a few donors were compared, the shared fraction of clonotypes was about 5% for naive CD4, 3.5% to 4% for naive CD8, 2.3% for memory CD4, and 0.35% to 0.4% for memory CD8. The small number of donors limited the genetic and exposure-history diversity represented. Estimated clonotype richness was generally larger for naive than for memory subsets. Clonotypes shared by all four sorted-subset donors showed higher generation probabilities than non-shared clonotypes. Even with the large sequencing depth, rarefaction of the sorted-subset datasets indicated that sequencing was incomplete. Sampling was restricted to blood, and TCR repertoires in tissue are likely to differ from TCR repertoires in blood.

TCR CDR3 regions were amplified from genomic DNA by multiplex PCR using the deep immunoSEQ assay. Extracted genomic DNA from each cell subset was spread evenly across all wells of several immunoSEQ 96-well plates, with each plate serving as a replicate. Each replicate PCR for sorted subsets received roughly 200 ng genomic DNA, equal to tens of thousands of T cell genomes. Purified libraries were quantified with a Qubit 3.0 fluorometer, sized on a Bioanalyzer 2100, and re-quantified with the KAPA Library Quantification kit. A separate single-read 150-cycle Illumina NextSeq 550 flow cell was used to sequence each immunoSEQ 96-well plate. The paper's processing steps were these. Because the immunoSEQ output included only junctional sequences and no quality scores, the filtering could not be the same as the filtering used for full-length reads. Sequences were annotated with PyIR, a Python wrapper for IgBLAST v1.9, using IMGT germline references to assign V/J genes and CDR3. Reads with weak V/J assignments (E-value above 1e-6), missing CDR3, stop codons, out-of-frame junctions, or ambiguous translated residues were removed. A V3J clonotype was defined by an identical inferred V gene, J gene, and CDR3 amino acid sequence. The percentage overlap between two repertoires was calculated by dividing the number of shared unique clonotypes by the size of the smaller repertoire. Three approaches were used to assess repertoire richness: RTK rarefaction, the Chao1 estimator, and Recon v2.1 estimates of unobserved clonotypes. Generation probabilities were computed with OLGA for all TCRbeta clonotypes obtained by the gDNA method from a handful of donors. TCRdb stores this immuneACCESS table with in-frame sequences only. Part of the clones is absent; in the studies checked, under half of the shortfall reflects unresolved V genes, and no reason is known for the rest. V, J and clone size derive from that table, while D and trimming were established from the DNA sequence. For this sample the table gives approximately 250,000 clones, of which about 65% were detected only once. The ten largest clones take up approximately 10% of the sample.

From cysteine to phenylalanine, the CDR3 is 14 amino acids long. Only CDR3 DNA remains: 42 bases, in frame from the first base. Via the germline V gene, CDR1 is SQVTM and CDR2 ANQGSEA. Trimmed from V: 7 bases; trimmed from J: 5 bases; junction bases lacking a gene match: 12. Donors were healthy HIV-negative adults with no recently reported acute infections or vaccinations. Every donor was a Caucasian adult residing in Nashville, Tennessee, USA. CD4+ T cells were enriched through magnetic negative selection, after which naive cells were positively selected on CD45RA and the remaining negative fraction served as the memory subset. Blood was obtained by leukapheresis, after which PBMCs were separated by Ficoll-Histopaque density gradient centrifugation and cryopreserved in liquid nitrogen vapor phase. Analytical flow cytometry was used to check the purity and quantity of every magnetically sorted T cell population. Each sorted fraction had its genomic DNA isolated and then quantified by UV absorbance on a Nanodrop 2000c.

Sample: memory CD4+ T cells sorted from blood. The cell subset or site label on this specimen signifies: CD45RA-negative fraction. The receptor was isolated from a man aged 30-40 years in good health. The chain uses TRBV29-1 and TRBJ2-7; 9 bases in the middle match TRBD1. The CDR3 loop reads CSALPGQGRNEQYF. Read as DNA, the sequence is TGCAGCGCCCTGCCGGGACAGGGAAGAAACGAGCAGTACTTC.